The 25 T cell receptor beta chains given below trace back to one sample, sequenced in a study of T cell responses to AZD1222 COVID-19 vaccine. Clones were read by immunoSEQ multiplex PCR, and TCRdb kept only the in-frame ones, dropping some. This table holds some 150,000 clones, more than 85% found once. Sequencing was performed on peripheral blood, taken on day 0 of AZD1222 vaccination. Receptors were obtained from an adult in good health.

The chain recombines TRBV19 with TRBJ1-2; perhaps TRBD1 as D (5 bases). The ends were cut back, 10 bases at V and 4 bases at J, with 19 bases in the middle. This CDR3 is built from 14 residues. Germline V lookup: CDR1 LNHDA, CDR2 SQIVND (reference sequence). CDR3 sequence: CATRDVGVGYGYTF. CDR3 nucleotides: TGTGCCACTAGGGACGTGGGGGTCGGCTATGGCTACACCTTC.

The chain's CDR3 is CAWSWGSGQPQHF. DNA for the CDR3: TGTGCCTGGAGTTGGGGGTCGGGGCAGCCCCAGCATTTT. V gene TRBV30 combines with J gene TRBJ1-5; D is perhaps TRBD1 (5 bases). Per germline, CDR1 GTSNPN and CDR2 SVGIG (reference sequence). The CDR3 totals 13 residues. The ends were cut back, 2 bases at V and 7 bases at J, with 12 bases in the middle.

This rearrangement joins TRBV27 to TRBJ1-2, with D tentatively TRBD1 (5 bases). Trimming removed 6 bases from V and 4 bases from J, with 18 bases in between. CDR1 MNHEY and CDR2 SMNVEV come from the germline V gene (reference sequence). The CDR3 extends over 15 amino acids. The CDR3 DNA reads TGTGCCAGCAGCTCGGCAGGGCTAACCTTCTATGGCTACACCTTC. Protein sequence: CASSSAGLTFYGYTF.

The chain has TRBV5-1 and TRBJ1-1, with 10 nucleotides matching TRBD1. CDR1 SGHRS and CDR2 YFSETQ come from the germline V gene. The CDR3 spans 15 residues. The ends lost 1 base at V and 4 bases at J; junction bases unmatched: 4. The CDR3 DNA reads as TGCGCCAGCAGCTTGTACCGGACAGGGGGCACTGAAGCTTTCTTT. Translating it yields CASSLYRTGGTEAFF. The full variable domain, its missing parts supplied by reference TRBV5-1 and TRBJ1-1, is KAGVTQTPRYLIKTRGQQVTLSCSPISGHRSVSWYQQTPGQGLQFLFEYFSETQRNKGNFPGRFSGRQFSNSRSEMNVSTLELGDSALYLCASSLYRTGGTEAFFGQGTRLTVV.

The chain has TRBV18 and TRBJ2-7; tentative D call: TRBD2 (6 bases). V shed 3 bases and J shed 0 bases, with 15 bases lying between them. The CDR3 covers 16 residues. From germline, CDR1 is KGHSH and CDR2 LQKENI. The CDR3 protein is CASSPPSGSTSYEQYF. Here the CDR3 DNA reads TGTGCCAGCTCACCCCCGAGCGGGTCCACCTCCTACGAGCAGTACTTC.

The chain links TRBV18 to TRBJ2-2, with TRBD1 identical over 7 bases. V lost 5 bases to trimming and J lost 4 bases; unmatched junction nucleotides: 4. CDR3 length: 14 amino acids. Germline-derived CDR1 and CDR2 are KGHSH and LQKENI. The CDR3 spells CASSGTAITGELFF. In nucleotides, the CDR3 is TGTGCCAGCTCAGGGACAGCTATCACCGGGGAGCTGTTTTTT.

For this clone: The same CDR3 can be traced to other DNA sequences in this sample. V usage is TRBV7-9 and J usage is TRBJ1-1, with D hard to call. CDR1 and CDR2 (germline): SEHNR, FQNEAQ (reference sequence). Trimming took 1 base from V and 0 from J, leaving 6 bases between them. The CDR3 is made up of 14 amino acids. CDR3 nucleotide sequence: TGTGCCAGCAGCTTAGAAGGAGTGAACACTGAAGCTTTCTTT. It yields the protein CASSLEGVNTEAFF. Filled out from reference TRBV7-9 and TRBJ1-1, the complete variable domain reads DTGVSQNPRHKITKRGQNVTFRCDPISEHNRLYWYRQTLGQGPEFLTYFQNEAQLEKSRLLSDRFSAERPKGSFSTLEIQRTEQGDSAMYLCASSLEGVNTEAFFGQGTRLTVV.

This chain links TRBV3-1 (or the pseudogene TRBV3-2) with TRBJ1-6, with D maybe TRBD1 (6 bases). The germline V and J ends were trimmed by 3 bases and 6 bases, with 9 bases remaining between them. The CDR3 is 14 residues long. Germline V gives CDR1 LGHDT, CDR2 YNNKEL (reference sequence). CDR3 nucleotides: TGTGCCAGCAGCCAGCGGGGGGCTAATTCACCCCTCCACTTT. Translating gives CASSQRGANSPLHF.

The chain couples TRBV6-5 to TRBJ2-3; 11 bases match TRBD2. CDR3 length: 14 amino acids. V was clipped by 5 bases and J by 6 bases; unmatched bases: 4. In germline, CDR1 is MNHEY, CDR2 SVGAGI. DNA of the CDR3: TGTGCCAGCAGTATAGCGGGGGGGTCCGATACGCAGTATTTT. Encoded protein: CASSIAGGSDTQYF.

The chain links TRBV19 to TRBJ2-2, with 9 positions matching TRBD2. Germline lookup yields CDR1 LNHDA and CDR2 SQIVND (reference sequence). The trim removed 5 bases at V and 5 bases at J, leaving 6 bases unmatched. This CDR3 has 15 amino acids. CDR3 residues: CASSWRLAGTGELFF. The DNA for the CDR3 is TGTGCCAGTAGTTGGAGGCTAGCGGGAACCGGGGAGCTGTTTTTT.

J is TRBJ2-5 and V is TRBV5-4; TRBD2 aligns across 7 bases. The V gene's germline CDR1 is SGHNT and CDR2 YYREEE (reference sequence). V gave up 4 bases and J gave up 4 bases; unmatched junction bases: 4. The CDR3 totals 13 residues. CDR3 protein: CASSPGGGETQYF. CDR3 DNA sequence: TGTGCCAGCAGCCCTGGGGGGGGAGAGACCCAGTACTTC.

This clone was seen once. The V gene is TRBV6-6, the J gene TRBJ1-1, with a possible D match to TRBD1 (5 bases). Trimming shortened V by 5 bases and J by 8 bases, and 15 bases separated the two germline ends. Germline V gene data show CDR1 as MNHNY and CDR2 as SVGAGI (reference sequence). The CDR3 consists of 13 residues. CDR3 bases: TGTGCCAGCAGTACCGAGATCGCAGGGGAAGCTTTCTTT. It is translated as CASSTEIAGEAFF.

V usage is TRBV10-3 and J usage is TRBJ2-1; the match to TRBD2 covers 7 bases. The CDR3 sequence is 12 residues long. The J segment lost 7 bases and the V segment lost 5 bases, leaving 2 bases of the junction unmatched. Per germline, CDR1 ENHRY and CDR2 SYGVKD. The chain's CDR3 is CAISRGSNEQFF. The DNA of the CDR3 is TGTGCCATCAGTCGCGGGAGTAATGAGCAGTTCTTC.

The rearrangement uses TRBV19 and TRBJ2-1; D perhaps matches TRBD1 (6 bases). The V end lost 7 bases, the J end lost 4 bases, and 17 bases lay between the germline ends. Germline V gene lookup returns CDR1 LNHDA and CDR2 SQIVND (reference sequence). The CDR3 covers 15 residues. CDR3 bases: TGTGCCAGTACCACGGGACACCCTTCATACAATGAGCAGTTCTTC. Translation gives CASTTGHPSYNEQFF.

V and J are TRBV11-2 and TRBJ2-7; D is unclear. Germline V gene sequence: CDR1 SGHAT, CDR2 FQNNGV. This CDR3 is 13 amino acids long. Trimming left V 3 bases short and J 6 bases short, with 12 bases between. The CDR3 region has the DNA TGTGCCAGCAGCTTTGCCCCCGAGATCGAGCAGTACTTC. This codes for CASSFAPEIEQYF.

The chain employs TRBV18 and TRBJ1-6; 10 bases agree with TRBD1. The J segment lost 5 bases and the V segment lost 5 bases, leaving 9 bases of the junction unmatched. CDR3 length: 17 residues. Germline V gene data show CDR1 as KGHSH and CDR2 as LQKENI. This CDR3 reads CASSGRDRGANNSPLHF. DNA of the CDR3: TGTGCCAGCTCAGGCCGGGACAGGGGCGCAAATAATTCACCCCTCCACTTT.

V usage is TRBV19 and J usage is TRBJ2-1; D is tentatively TRBD1 or TRBD2 (5 bases each). Trimming shortened V by 5 bases and J by 4 bases, and 9 bases separated the two germline ends. The CDR3 runs to 13 residues. Germline assignment: CDR1 LNHDA and CDR2 SQIVND (reference sequence). The CDR3 is CASSAGAYNEQFF. The CDR3 nucleotides are TGTGCCAGTAGTGCCGGGGCTTACAATGAGCAGTTCTTC.

V usage is TRBV18 and J usage is TRBJ2-3, with D hard to call. Germline lookup yields CDR1 KGHSH and CDR2 LQKENI. The CDR3 has 14 amino acids. The V gene lost 3 bases and the J gene lost 2 bases, with 9 bases spanning the gap. Written as DNA, the CDR3 is TGTGCCAGCTCACCTCAAGGGATCACAGATACGCAGTATTTT. This gives the protein CASSPQGITDTQYF.

This chain links TRBV7-7 with TRBJ2-5; 9 bases fit TRBD2. Germline loops: CDR1 SSHAT, CDR2 FNYEAQ (reference sequence). The trim removed 5 bases at V and 4 bases at J, leaving 5 bases unmatched. The CDR3 length is 14 residues. Here the CDR3 DNA reads TGTGCCAGCAGCCCGGTAGCGGGGGCAGAGACCCAGTACTTC. Protein sequence: CASSPVAGAETQYF.

The chain joins TRBV2 to TRBJ1-4; no clear D gene. Germline CDR1 and CDR2: SNHLY and FYNNEI. The CDR3 covers 15 residues. The V end lost 6 bases, the J end lost 0 bases, and 11 bases lay between the germline ends. The CDR3 region has the DNA TGTGCCAGCAGGCGTCTTGGTGCAACTAATGAAAAACTGTTTTTT. It yields the protein CASRRLGATNEKLFF.

This chain connects TRBV2 to TRBJ1-6; D possibly corresponds to TRBD1 (5 bases). Germline CDR1 reads SNHLY; CDR2 reads FYNNEI. Trimming removed 10 bases from V and 10 bases from J, with 20 bases in between. The CDR3 has 14 residues. As DNA, the CDR3 is TGTGCCACCGCCTTTTGGGACCTGGAGTCACCCCTCCACTTT. It translates to CATAFWDLESPLHF.

This sequence joins TRBV5-1 and TRBJ1-5, with unresolved D. The CDR3 contains 14 residues. V lost 0 bases, J lost 3 bases, and 7 bases lay in between. From germline, CDR1 is SGHRS and CDR2 YFSETQ. CDR3 nucleotide sequence: TGCGCCAGCAGCTTGGACTCCAACAATCAGCCCCAGCATTTT. Translated: CASSLDSNNQPQHF.

The rearrangement links TRBV11-2 to TRBJ1-2, with D possibly matching TRBD1 (6 bases). The V gene's germline CDR1 is SGHAT and CDR2 FQNNGV. Trimming stripped 1 base from V and 6 bases from J, with 15 bases between. CDR3 length: 15 residues. CDR3 DNA: TGTGCCAGCAGCTTAGTGGGTATACAGGGAAATGGCTACACCTTC. It specifies CASSLVGIQGNGYTF.

The chain combines TRBV5-1 with TRBJ2-3; perhaps TRBD2 as D (5 bases). Trimming took off 0 bases at V and 1 base at J, with 9 bases between the two ends. CDR3 length equals 15 residues. Germline V gene sequence: CDR1 SGHRS, CDR2 YFSETQ. The CDR3 DNA follows: TGCGCCAGCAGCTTGGGGGAGATCCGCACAGATACGCAGTATTTT. Residues: CASSLGEIRTDTQYF.

The chain joins TRBV28 to TRBJ2-1; D is undetermined. The CDR3 has 16 residues. V shed 4 bases and J shed 0 bases, with 13 bases lying between them. Germline V gene lookup returns CDR1 MDHEN and CDR2 SYDVKM. DNA for the CDR3: TGTGCCAGCAGTTACGACCGGATTAGCTCCTACAATGAGCAGTTCTTC. Its translation: CASSYDRISSYNEQFF.